This T cell receptor beta chain was profiled in a study of OX40 agonist ivuxolimab in advanced cancers. This table comes from immunoSEQ multiplex PCR, and its TCRdb copy is limited to in-frame clones, with some not included. The sample has roughly 18,000 clones, about nine tenths seen once; the top ten hold about 32%. This TCR was sampled from an adult with an advanced solid tumor such as melanoma, head and neck, liver or kidney cancer. The input for sequencing was CD4+ or CD8+ T cells sorted from blood, taken in a trial of the OX40 agonist ivuxolimab.

The DNA for the CDR3 is TGTGCCAGTATACAGTTCTCTGGGGCCAACGTCCTGACTTTC. Its protein is CASIQFSGANVLTF. The rearrangement links TRBV19 to TRBJ2-6; D remains ambiguous. Germline V gene data show CDR1 as LNHDA and CDR2 as SQIVND (reference sequence). CDR3 length equals 14 residues. V lost 7 bases and J 0 bases, leaving 7 bases between the germline ends.